The source of this TCR beta chain is a study of T cells after yellow fever vaccination. Study results and limitations: Most primary-vaccination clones recurred post-booster (more than 95% CD4, around 90% CD8). Compared with primary, the secondary response was weaker and peaked at day 5, not 15.

This clonotype was picked up a small number of times. What it recognizes is unknown. V lost 4 bases and J lost 2; bases outside the gene matches: 2. This CDR3 has 14 residues. UMIs and a universal primer site were added when TCR cDNA was made by 5'RACE template switching. TCRdb analysed the 5' RACE reads with MiXCR anew, one entry per CDR3 protein. The sample shows just under 600,000 distinct CDR3 sequences, roughly 13% of them seen only once. The sequencing used PBMCs, collected on the day of the yellow fever booster vaccination. The chain links TRBV12-3 or TRBV12-4 to TRBJ2-7; TRBD1 matches 10 bases. The TCR comes from a man aged 30 to 45 who received the YFV17D yellow fever vaccine. This CDR3 reads CASSSDRGTYEQYF. Here the CDR3 DNA reads TGTGCCAGCAGTTCGGACAGGGGGACCTACGAGCAGTACTTC.